The 6 T cell receptor beta chains below all came from one sample that was sequenced in a study of cytomegalovirus exposure and HLA in healthy donors. The PCR made use of 60 Vbeta and 13 Jbeta primers. Sequenced by immunoSEQ multiplex PCR; TCRdb stores in-frame clones only, minus some. The sample lists 110,000 or so clones, around 77% seen once, with 4.5% to 5% in the top ten. Sequencing was done on a sample of PBMCs. The receptors stem from a man aged 50-59 years in good health and CMV-seropositive.

This chain connects TRBV6-6 to TRBJ1-1; weak D call: TRBD1 (5 bases). Germline CDR1 MNHNY, CDR2 SVGAGI (reference sequence). This CDR3 has 13 amino acids. Trimming took off 6 bases at V and 6 bases at J, with 14 bases between the two ends. Written as DNA, the CDR3 is TGTGCCAGCAGCTCCGGGGGGGTATCTGAAGCTTTCTTT. As protein: CASSSGGVSEAFF.

The CDR3 DNA reads TGCGCCAGCAGCTCCGGACAGGGGTGGGAGCAGTACTTC. Translation gives CASSSGQGWEQYF. The chain links TRBV10-1 to TRBJ2-7; 9 nucleotides align to TRBD1. V trimming: 6 bases; J trimming: 7 bases; junction bases outside the gene matches: 7. There are 13 residues in the CDR3. Germline CDR1 reads WNHNN; CDR2 reads SYGVQD (reference sequence).

The CDR3 sequence: CASSFLDRLSYEQYF. CDR3 sequence (DNA): TGTGCCAGCAGCTTTTTAGACAGGCTCTCCTACGAGCAGTACTTC. V usage is TRBV5-5 and J usage is TRBJ2-7, with a tentative D call TRBD1 (6 bases). Per germline, CDR1 SGHKS and CDR2 YYEKEE (reference sequence). The CDR3 loop spans 15 amino acids. Trimming took off 2 bases at V and 0 bases at J, with 12 bases between the two ends.

DNA for the CDR3: TGTGCCACCAGTATACGTTGGGGGGGCGTATGGGAGCTGTTTTTT. This gives the protein CATSIRWGGVWELFF. J is TRBJ2-2 and V is TRBV19, with D perhaps TRBD2 (7 bases). The CDR3 is 15 amino acids. Trimming shortened V by 10 bases and J by 9 bases, and 24 bases separated the two germline ends. Per germline, CDR1 LNHDA and CDR2 SQIVND (reference sequence).

This clone showed up just a few times. This chain joins TRBV6-6 and TRBJ1-5; 7 nucleotides align to TRBD1. V shed 5 bases and J 4 bases; nucleotides not matched to a gene: 8. This CDR3 has 15 amino acids. The germline CDR1 and CDR2 sequences are MNHNY and SVGAGI (reference sequence). This CDR3 reads CASSAPGTENQPQHF. CDR3 nucleotide sequence: TGTGCCAGCAGTGCGCCCGGGACAGAGAATCAGCCCCAGCATTTT.

DNA for the CDR3: TGTGCCAGCAGCTCCCTCGGGGGGGAAAGAGGCTACACCTTC. Translating gives CASSSLGGERGYTF. J is TRBJ1-2 and V is TRBV5-4; D perhaps matches TRBD1 (5 bases). Germline assignment: CDR1 SGHNT and CDR2 YYREEE (reference sequence). Trimming shortened V by 3 bases and J by 8 bases, and 17 bases separated the two germline ends. CDR3 length: 14 amino acids.